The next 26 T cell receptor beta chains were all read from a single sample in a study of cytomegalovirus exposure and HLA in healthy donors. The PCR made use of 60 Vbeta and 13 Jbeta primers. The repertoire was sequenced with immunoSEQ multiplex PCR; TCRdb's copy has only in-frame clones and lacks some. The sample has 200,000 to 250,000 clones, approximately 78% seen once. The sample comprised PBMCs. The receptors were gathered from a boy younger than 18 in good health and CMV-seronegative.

The CDR3 bases are TGCGCCAGCAGCTTGCAACAGTCCAACCAAGAGACCCAGTACTTC. It encodes CASSLQQSNQETQYF. The rearrangement uses TRBV5-1 and TRBJ2-5; D not resolved. Germline CDR1 and CDR2: SGHRS and YFSETQ. The CDR3 consists of 15 residues. Trimming took 1 base from V and 0 from J, leaving 10 bases between them.

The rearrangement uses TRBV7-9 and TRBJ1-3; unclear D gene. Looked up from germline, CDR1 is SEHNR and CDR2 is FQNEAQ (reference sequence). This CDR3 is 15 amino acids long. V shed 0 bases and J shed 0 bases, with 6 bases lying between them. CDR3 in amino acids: CASSLAGLSGNTIYF. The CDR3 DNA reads TGTGCCAGCAGCTTAGCGGGCCTCTCTGGAAACACCATATATTTT.

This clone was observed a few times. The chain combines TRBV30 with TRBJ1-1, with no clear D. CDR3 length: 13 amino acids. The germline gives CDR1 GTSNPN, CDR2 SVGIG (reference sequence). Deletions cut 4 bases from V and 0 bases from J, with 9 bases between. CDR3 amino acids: CAWKRVLNTEAFF. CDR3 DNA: TGTGCCTGGAAGCGGGTTCTGAACACTGAAGCTTTCTTT.

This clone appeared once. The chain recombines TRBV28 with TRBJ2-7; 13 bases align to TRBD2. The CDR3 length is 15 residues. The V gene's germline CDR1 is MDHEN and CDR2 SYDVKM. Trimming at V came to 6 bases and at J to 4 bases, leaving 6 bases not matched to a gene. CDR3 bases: TGTGCCAGCAGCCGGGGACTAGCGGGATTATACGAGCAGTACTTC. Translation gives CASSRGLAGLYEQYF. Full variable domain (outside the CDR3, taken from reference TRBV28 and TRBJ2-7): DVKVTQSSRYLVKRTGEKVFLECVQDMDHENMFWYRQDPGLGLRLIYFSYDVKMKEKGDIPEGYSVSREKKERFSLILESASTNQTSMYLCASSRGLAGLYEQYFGPGTRLTVT.

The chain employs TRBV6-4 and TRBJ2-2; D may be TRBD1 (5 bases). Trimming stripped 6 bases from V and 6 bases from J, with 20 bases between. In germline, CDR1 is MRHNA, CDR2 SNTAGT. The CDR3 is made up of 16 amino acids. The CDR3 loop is CASRRSPGSNAGELFF. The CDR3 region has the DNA TGTGCCAGCAGGAGGTCCCCAGGGTCAAATGCCGGGGAGCTGTTTTTT.

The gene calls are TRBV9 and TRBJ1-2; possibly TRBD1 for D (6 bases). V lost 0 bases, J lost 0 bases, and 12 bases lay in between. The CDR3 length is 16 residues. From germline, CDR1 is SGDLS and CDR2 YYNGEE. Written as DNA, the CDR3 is TGTGCCAGCAGCGTAGGCCCAGGGGTTGCTAACTATGGCTACACCTTC. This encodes CASSVGPGVANYGYTF.

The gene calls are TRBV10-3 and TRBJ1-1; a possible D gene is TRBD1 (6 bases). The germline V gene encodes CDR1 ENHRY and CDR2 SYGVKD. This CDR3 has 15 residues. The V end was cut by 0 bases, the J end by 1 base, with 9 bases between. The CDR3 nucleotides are TGTGCCATCAGTGAGTCCCCCAGGGGGAACACTGAAGCTTTCTTT. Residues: CAISESPRGNTEAFF.

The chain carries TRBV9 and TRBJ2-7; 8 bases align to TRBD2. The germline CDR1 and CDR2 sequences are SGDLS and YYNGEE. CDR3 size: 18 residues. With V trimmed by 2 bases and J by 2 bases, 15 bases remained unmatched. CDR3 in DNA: TGTGCCAGCAGCGTTGGTATCAAGGTAGCGGGGAATACCTACGAGCAGTACTTC. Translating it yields CASSVGIKVAGNTYEQYF.

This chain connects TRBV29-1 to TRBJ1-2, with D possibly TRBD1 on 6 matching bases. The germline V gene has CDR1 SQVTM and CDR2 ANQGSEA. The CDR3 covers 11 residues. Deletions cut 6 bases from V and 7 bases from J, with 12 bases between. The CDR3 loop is CSVLSRGGYTF. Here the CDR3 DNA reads TGCAGCGTCCTTTCCAGGGGTGGCTACACCTTC.

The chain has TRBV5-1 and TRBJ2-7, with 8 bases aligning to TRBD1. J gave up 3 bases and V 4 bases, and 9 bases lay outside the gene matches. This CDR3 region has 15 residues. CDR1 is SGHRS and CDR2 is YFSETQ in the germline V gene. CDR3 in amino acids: CASSPTGGPYYEQYF. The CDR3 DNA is TGCGCCAGCAGCCCTACAGGGGGACCGTACTACGAGCAGTACTTC.

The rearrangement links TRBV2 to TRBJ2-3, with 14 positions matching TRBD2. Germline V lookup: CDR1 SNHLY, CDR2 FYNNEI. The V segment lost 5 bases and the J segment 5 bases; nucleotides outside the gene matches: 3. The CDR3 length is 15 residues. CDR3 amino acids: CASSRLAGGQDTQYF. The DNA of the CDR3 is TGTGCCAGCAGTAGACTAGCGGGAGGGCAAGATACGCAGTATTTT.

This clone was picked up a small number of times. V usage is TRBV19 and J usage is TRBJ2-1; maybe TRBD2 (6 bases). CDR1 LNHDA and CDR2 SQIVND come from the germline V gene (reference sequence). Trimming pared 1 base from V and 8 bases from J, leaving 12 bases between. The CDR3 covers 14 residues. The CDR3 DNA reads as TGTGCCAGTAGTATAGTACTAGCTTCGGATGAGCAGTTCTTC. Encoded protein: CASSIVLASDEQFF.

The CDR3 DNA reads TGTGCCAGCAGCGTAGCTAGTCTGTCCCCGGGACAGTATGGCTACACCTTC. This encodes CASSVASLSPGQYGYTF. This rearrangement joins TRBV9 to TRBJ1-2; 7 bases agree with TRBD1. Germline V CDR1 and CDR2: SGDLS, YYNGEE. V trimming: 0 bases; J trimming: 5 bases; junction bases outside the gene matches: 13. This CDR3 region has 17 residues.

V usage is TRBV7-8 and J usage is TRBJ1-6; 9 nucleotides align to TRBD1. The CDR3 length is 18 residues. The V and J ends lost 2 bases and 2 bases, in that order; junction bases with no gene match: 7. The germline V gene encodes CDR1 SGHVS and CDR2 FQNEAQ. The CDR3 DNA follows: TGTGCCAGCAGCTTAACCCCGGGACAGGGAACCTATAATTCACCCCTCCACTTT. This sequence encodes CASSLTPGQGTYNSPLHF.

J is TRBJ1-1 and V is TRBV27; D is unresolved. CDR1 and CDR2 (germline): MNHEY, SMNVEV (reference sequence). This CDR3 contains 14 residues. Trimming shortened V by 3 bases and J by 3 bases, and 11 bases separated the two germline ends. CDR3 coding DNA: TGTGCCAGCAGTTTTCTGTCCGGAGACACTGAAGCTTTCTTT. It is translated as CASSFLSGDTEAFF.

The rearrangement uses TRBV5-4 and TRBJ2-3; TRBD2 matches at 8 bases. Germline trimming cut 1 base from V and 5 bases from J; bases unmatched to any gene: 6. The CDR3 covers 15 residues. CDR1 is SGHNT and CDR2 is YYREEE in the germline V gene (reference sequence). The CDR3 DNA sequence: TGTGCCAGCAGCTTGCCCGGGAGGGCCGGAGATACGCAGTATTTT. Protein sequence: CASSLPGRAGDTQYF.

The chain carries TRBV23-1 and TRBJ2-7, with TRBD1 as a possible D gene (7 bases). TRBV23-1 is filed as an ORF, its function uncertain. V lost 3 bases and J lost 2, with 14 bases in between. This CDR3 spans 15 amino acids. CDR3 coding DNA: TGCGCCAGCAGTCAGCCGGACAGGAGGGCCTACGAGCAGTACTTC. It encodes CASSQPDRRAYEQYF.

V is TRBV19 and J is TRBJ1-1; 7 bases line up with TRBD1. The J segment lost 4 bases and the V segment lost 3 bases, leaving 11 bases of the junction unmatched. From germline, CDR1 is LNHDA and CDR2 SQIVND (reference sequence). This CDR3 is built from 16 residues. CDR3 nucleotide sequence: TGTGCCAGTAGTATTTGGACAGGAGCTCCTGCCACTGAAGCTTTCTTT. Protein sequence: CASSIWTGAPATEAFF.

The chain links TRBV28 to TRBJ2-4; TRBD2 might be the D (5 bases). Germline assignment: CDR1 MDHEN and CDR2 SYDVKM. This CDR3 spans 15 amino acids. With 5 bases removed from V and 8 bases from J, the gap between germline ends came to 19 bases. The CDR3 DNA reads TGTGCCAGCAGTATCACTAGGACCCACCGCCACATTCAGTACTTC. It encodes CASSITRTHRHIQYF. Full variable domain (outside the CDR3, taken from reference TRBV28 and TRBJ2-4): DVKVTQSSRYLVKRTGEKVFLECVQDMDHENMFWYRQDPGLGLRLIYFSYDVKMKEKGDIPEGYSVSREKKERFSLILESASTNQTSMYLCASSITRTHRHIQYFGAGTRLSVL.

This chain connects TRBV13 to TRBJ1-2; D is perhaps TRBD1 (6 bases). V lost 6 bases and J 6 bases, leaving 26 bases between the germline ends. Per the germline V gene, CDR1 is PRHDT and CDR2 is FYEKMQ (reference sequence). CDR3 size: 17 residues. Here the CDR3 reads CASRSPLLQGRANGYTF. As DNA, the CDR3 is TGTGCCAGCAGAAGTCCCCTTTTACAGGGACGGGCAAATGGCTACACCTTC.

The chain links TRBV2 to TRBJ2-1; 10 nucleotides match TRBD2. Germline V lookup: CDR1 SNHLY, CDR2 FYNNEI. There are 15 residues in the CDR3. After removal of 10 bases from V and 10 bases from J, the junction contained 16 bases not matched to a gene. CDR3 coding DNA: TGTGCCACCCCAGGAACTAGCGGGGATTTCCGGGAGCAGTTCTTC. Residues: CATPGTSGDFREQFF.

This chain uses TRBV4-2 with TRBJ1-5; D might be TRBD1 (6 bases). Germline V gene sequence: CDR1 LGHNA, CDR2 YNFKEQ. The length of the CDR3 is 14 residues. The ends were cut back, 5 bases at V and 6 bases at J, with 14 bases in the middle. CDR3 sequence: CASSGGGGGQPQHF. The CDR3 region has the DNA TGTGCCAGCAGCGGAGGGGGGGGAGGTCAGCCCCAGCATTTT.

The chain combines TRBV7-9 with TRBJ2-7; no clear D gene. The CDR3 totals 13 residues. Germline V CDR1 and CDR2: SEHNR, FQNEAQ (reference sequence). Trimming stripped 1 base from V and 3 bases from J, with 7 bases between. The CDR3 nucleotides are TGTGCCAGCAGCTTAGGGGCCAGCTACGAGCAGTACTTC. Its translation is CASSLGASYEQYF.

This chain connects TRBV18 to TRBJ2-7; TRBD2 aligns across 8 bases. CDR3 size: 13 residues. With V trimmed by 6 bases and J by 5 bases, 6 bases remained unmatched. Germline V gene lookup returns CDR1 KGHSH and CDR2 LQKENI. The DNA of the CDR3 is TGTGCCAGCTCGCGGACTAGCCGGAACGAGCAGTACTTC. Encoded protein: CASSRTSRNEQYF.

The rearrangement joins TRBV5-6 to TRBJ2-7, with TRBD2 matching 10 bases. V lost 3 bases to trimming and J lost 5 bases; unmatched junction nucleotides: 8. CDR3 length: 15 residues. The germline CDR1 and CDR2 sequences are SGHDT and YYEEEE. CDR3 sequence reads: CASSYLAGEFHEQYF. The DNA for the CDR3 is TGTGCCAGCAGCTACCTAGCGGGGGAATTCCACGAGCAGTACTTC.

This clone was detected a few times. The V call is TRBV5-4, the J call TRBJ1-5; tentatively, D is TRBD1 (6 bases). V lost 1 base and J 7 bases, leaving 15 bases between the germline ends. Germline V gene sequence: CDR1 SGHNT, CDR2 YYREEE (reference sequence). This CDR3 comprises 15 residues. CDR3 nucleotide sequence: TGTGCCAGCAGCTTGATTCCGGGGGGCAGCCAGCCCCAGCATTTT. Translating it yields CASSLIPGGSQPQHF.